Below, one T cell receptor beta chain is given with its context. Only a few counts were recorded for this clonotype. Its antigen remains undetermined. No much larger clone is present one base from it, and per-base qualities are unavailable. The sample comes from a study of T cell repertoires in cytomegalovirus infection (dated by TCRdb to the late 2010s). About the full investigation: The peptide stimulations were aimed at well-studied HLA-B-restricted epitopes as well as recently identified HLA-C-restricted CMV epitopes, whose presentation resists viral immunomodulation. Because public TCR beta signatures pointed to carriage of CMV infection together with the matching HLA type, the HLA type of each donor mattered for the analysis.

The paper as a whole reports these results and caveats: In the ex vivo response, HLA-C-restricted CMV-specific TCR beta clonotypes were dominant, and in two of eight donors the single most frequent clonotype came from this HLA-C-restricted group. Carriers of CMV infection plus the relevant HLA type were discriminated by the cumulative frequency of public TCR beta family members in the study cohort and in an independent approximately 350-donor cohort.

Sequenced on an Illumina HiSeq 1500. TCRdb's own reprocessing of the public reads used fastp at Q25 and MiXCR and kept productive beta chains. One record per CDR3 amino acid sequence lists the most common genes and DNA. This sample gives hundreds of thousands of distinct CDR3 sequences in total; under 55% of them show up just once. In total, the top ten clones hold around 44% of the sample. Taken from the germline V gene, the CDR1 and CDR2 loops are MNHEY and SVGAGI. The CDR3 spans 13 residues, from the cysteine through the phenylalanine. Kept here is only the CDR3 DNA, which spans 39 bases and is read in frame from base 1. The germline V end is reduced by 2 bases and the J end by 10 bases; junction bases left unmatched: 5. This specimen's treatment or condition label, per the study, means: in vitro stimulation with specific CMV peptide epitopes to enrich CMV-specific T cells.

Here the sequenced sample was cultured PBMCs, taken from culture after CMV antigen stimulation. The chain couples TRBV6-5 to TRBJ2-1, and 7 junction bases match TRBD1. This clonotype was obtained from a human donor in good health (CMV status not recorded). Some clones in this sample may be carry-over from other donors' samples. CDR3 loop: CASSYPGTVEQFF. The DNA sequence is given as TGTGCCAGCAGTTACCCCGGGACAGTGGAGCAGTTCTTC.